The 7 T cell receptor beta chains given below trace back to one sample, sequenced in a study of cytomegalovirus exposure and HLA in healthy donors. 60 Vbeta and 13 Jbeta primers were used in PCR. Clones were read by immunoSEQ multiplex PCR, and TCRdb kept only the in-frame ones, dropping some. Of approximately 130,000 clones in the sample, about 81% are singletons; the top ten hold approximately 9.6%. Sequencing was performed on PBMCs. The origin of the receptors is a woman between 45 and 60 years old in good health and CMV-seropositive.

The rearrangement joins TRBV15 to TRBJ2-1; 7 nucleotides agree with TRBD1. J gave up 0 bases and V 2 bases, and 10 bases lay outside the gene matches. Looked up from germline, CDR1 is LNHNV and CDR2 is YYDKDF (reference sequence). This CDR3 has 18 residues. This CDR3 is CATSRKGTGTDSYNEQFF. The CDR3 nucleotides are TGTGCCACCAGCAGAAAAGGTACCGGGACAGACTCCTACAATGAGCAGTTCTTC.

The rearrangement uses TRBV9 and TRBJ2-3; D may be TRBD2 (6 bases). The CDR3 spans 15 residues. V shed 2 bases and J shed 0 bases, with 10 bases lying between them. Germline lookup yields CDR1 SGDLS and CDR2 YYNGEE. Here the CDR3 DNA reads TGTGCCAGCAGCGTGGGGGGTTCTAGCACAGATACGCAGTATTTT. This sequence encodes CASSVGGSSTDTQYF. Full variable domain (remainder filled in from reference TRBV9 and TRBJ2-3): DSGVTQTPKHLITATGQRVTLRCSPRSGDLSVYWYQQSLDQGLQFLIQYYNGEERAKGNILERFSAQQFPDLHSELNLSSLELGDSALYFCASSVGGSSTDTQYFGPGTRLTVL.

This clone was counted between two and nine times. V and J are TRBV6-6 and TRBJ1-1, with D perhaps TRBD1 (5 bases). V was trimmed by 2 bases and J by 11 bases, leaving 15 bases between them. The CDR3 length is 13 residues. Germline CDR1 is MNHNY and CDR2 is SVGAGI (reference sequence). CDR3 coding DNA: TGTGCCAGCAGTTACAGGGACCGAGCGGGGGCTTTCTTT. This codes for CASSYRDRAGAFF.

The CDR3 region has the DNA TGTGCCTGGAGGGCTCAATCGGGGGGCTACACCTTC. Its protein product is CAWRAQSGGYTF. V and J are TRBV30 and TRBJ1-2; D remains unclear. CDR1 and CDR2 (germline): GTSNPN, SVGIG (reference sequence). V was pared by 3 bases and J by 8 bases, with 13 bases between. This CDR3 spans 12 amino acids. The full variable domain, completed using reference TRBV30 and TRBJ1-2, is SQTIHQWPATLVQPVGSPLSLECTVEGTSNPNLYWYRQAAGRGLQLLFYSVGIGQISSEVPQNLSASRPQDRQFILSSKKLLLSDSGFYLCAWRAQSGGYTFGSGTRLTVV.

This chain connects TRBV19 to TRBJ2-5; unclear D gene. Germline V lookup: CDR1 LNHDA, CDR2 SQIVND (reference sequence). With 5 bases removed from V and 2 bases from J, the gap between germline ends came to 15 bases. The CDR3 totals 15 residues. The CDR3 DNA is TGTGCCAGTAGTCCCTCTCCATCTACTCAAGAGACCCAGTACTTC. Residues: CASSPSPSTQETQYF.

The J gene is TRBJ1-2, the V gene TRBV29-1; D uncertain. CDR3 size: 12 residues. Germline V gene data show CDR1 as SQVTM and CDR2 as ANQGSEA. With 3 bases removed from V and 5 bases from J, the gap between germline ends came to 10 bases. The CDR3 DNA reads TGCAGCGTTGAGGGTGGGAGGTATGGCTACACCTTC. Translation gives CSVEGGRYGYTF.

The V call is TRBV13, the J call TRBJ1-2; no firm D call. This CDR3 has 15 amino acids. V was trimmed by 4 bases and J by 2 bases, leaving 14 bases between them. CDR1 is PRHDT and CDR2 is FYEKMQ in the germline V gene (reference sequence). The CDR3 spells CASSSPLTGNYGYTF. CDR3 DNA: TGTGCCAGCAGCTCCCCCTTAACGGGGAACTATGGCTACACCTTC.